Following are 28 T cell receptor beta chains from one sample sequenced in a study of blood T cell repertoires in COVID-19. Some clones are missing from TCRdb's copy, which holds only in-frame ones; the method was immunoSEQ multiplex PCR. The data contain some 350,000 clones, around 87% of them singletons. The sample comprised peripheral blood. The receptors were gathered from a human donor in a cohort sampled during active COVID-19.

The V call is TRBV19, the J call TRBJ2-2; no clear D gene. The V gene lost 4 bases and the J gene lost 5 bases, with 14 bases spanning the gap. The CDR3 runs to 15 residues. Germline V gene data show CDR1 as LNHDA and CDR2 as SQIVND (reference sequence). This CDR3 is CASSTILEATGELFF. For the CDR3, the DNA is TGTGCCAGTAGTACTATCCTAGAAGCGACCGGGGAGCTGTTTTTT.

The CDR3 DNA is TGTGCCAGCAGCGCGGCGACAGGGACAAATTCACCCCTCCACTTT. Protein sequence: CASSAATGTNSPLHF. The rearrangement uses TRBV9 and TRBJ1-6, with 7 bases identical to TRBD1. Germline CDR1 SGDLS, CDR2 YYNGEE. V was pared by 3 bases and J by 7 bases, with 7 bases of the junction left unmatched. This CDR3 is 15 amino acids long.

Written as DNA, the CDR3 is TGTGCCAGCAGCTTAGACCCACAGGGTCCCTACGAGCAGTACTTC. As protein: CASSLDPQGPYEQYF. This chain links TRBV7-9 with TRBJ2-7, with a possible D match to TRBD1 (6 bases). Trimming shortened V by 1 base and J by 2 bases, and 12 bases separated the two germline ends. The CDR3 sequence is 15 residues long. Germline-derived CDR1 and CDR2 are SEHNR and FQNEAQ (reference sequence).

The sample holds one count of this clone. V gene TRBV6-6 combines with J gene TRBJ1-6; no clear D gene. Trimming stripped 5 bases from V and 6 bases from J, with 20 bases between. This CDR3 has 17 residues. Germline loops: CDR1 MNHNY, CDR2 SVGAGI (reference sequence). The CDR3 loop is CASSPLNEAILNSPLHF. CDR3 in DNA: TGTGCCAGCAGTCCCCTAAATGAAGCTATCCTTAATTCACCCCTCCACTTT.

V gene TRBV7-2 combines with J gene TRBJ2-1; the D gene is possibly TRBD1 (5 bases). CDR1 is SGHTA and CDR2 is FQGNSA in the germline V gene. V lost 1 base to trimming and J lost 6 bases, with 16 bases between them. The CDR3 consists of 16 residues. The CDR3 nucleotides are TGTGCCAGCAGCTTAGGGGGTCTCCTAAGGGGCAATGAGCAGTTCTTC. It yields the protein CASSLGGLLRGNEQFF. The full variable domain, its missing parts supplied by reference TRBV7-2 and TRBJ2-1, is GAGVSQSPSNKVTEKGKDVELRCDPISGHTALYWYRQSLGQGLEFLIYFQGNSAPDKSGLPSDRFSAERTGGSVSTLTIQRTQQEDSAVYLCASSLGGLLRGNEQFFGPGTRLTVL.

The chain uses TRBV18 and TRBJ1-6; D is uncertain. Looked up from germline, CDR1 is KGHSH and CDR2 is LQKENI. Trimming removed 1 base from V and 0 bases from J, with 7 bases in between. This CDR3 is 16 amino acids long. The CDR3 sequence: CASSPQPSSYNSPLHF. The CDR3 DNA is TGTGCCAGCTCACCACAGCCGAGCTCCTATAATTCACCCCTCCACTTT.

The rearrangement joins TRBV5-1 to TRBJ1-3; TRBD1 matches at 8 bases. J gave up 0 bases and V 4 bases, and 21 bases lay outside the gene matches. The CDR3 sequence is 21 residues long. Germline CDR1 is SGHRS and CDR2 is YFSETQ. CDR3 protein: CASSHLGEAGGFSTSGNTIYF. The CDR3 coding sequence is TGCGCCAGCAGCCACCTTGGGGAGGCAGGGGGCTTTTCCACCTCTGGAAACACCATATATTTT.

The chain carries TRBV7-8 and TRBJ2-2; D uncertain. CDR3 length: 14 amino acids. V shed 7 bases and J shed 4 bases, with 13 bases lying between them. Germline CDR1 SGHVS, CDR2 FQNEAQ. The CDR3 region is CASIGSLFTGELFF. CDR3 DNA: TGTGCCAGCATCGGGTCTCTTTTCACCGGGGAGCTGTTTTTT.

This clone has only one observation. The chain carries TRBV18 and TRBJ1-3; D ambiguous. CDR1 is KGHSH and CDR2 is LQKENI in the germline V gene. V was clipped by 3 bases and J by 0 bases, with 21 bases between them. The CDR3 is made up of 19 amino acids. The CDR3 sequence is CASSPPGKTTYFSGNTIYF. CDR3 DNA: TGTGCCAGCTCACCCCCCGGCAAGACAACCTATTTCTCTGGAAACACCATATATTTT.

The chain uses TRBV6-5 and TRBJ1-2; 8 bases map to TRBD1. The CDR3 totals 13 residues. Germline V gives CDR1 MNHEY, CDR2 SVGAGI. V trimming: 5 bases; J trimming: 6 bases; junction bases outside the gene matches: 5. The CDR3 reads CASSTGQGDGYTF. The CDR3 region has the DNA TGTGCCAGCAGTACCGGACAGGGAGATGGCTACACCTTC.

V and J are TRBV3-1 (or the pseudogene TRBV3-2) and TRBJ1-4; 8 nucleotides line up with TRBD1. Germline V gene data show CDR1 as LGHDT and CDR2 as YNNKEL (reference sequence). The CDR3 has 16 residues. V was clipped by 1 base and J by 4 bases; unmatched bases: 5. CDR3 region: CASSQGTGQNNEKLFF. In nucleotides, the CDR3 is TGTGCCAGCAGCCAAGGGACAGGGCAAAATAATGAAAAACTGTTTTTT.

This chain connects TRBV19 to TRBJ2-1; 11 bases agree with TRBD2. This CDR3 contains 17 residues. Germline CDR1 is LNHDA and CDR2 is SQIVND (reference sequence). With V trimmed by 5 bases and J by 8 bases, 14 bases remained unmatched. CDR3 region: CASSFPLAGGPLDEQFF. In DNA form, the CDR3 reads TGTGCCAGTAGTTTTCCTTTAGCGGGAGGGCCTTTGGATGAGCAGTTCTTC. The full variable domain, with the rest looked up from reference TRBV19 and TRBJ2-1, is DGGITQSPKYLFRKEGQNVTLSCEQNLNHDAMYWYRQDPGQGLRLIYYSQIVNDFQKGDIAEGYSVSREKKESFPLTVTSAQKNPTAFYLCASSFPLAGGPLDEQFFGPGTRLTVL.

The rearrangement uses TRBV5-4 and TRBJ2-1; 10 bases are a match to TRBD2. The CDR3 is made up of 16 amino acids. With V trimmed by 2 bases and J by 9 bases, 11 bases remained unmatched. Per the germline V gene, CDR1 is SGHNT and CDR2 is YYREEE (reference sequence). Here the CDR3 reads CASSFPLGLAGVEQFF. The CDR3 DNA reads TGTGCCAGCAGCTTTCCCCTCGGGCTAGCGGGAGTTGAGCAGTTCTTC.

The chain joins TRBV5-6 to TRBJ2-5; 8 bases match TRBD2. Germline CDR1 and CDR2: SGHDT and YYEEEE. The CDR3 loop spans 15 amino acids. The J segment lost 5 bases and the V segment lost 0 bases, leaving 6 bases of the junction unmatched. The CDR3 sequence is CASSLGAGVIETQYF. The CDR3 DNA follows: TGTGCCAGCAGCTTGGGAGCGGGAGTTATTGAGACCCAGTACTTC.

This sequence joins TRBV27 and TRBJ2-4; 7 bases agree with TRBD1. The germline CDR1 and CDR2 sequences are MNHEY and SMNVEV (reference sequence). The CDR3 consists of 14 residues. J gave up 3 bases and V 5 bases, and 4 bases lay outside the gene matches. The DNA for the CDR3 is TGTGCCAGCAGTGAAGGGACAGTCAAAAACATTCAGTACTTC. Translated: CASSEGTVKNIQYF.

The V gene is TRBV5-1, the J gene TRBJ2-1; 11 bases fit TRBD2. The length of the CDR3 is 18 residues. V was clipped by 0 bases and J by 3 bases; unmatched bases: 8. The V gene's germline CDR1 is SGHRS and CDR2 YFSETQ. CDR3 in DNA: TGCGCCAGCAGCTTGGAAGGGACTAGCGGATACGGCTACAATGAGCAGTTCTTC. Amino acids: CASSLEGTSGYGYNEQFF.

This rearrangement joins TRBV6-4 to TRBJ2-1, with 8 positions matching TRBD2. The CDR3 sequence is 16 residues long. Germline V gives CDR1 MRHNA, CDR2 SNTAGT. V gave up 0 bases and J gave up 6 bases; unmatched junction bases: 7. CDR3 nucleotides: TGTGCCAGCAGTGACTCAAGTACTAGCGGCACCAATGAGCAGTTCTTC. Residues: CASSDSSTSGTNEQFF.

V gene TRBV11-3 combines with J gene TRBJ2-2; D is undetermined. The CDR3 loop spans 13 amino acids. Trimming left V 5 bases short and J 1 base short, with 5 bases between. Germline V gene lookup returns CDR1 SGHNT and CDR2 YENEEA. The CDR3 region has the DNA TGTGCCAGCAGCCCCTGGAACACCGGGGAGCTGTTTTTT. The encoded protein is CASSPWNTGELFF.

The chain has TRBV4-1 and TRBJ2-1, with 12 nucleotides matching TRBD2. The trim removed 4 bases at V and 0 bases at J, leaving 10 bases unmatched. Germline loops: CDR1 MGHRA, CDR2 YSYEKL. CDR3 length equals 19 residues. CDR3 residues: CASSPLVSSGRGSYNEQFF. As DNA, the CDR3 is TGCGCCAGCAGCCCGCTGGTGTCTAGCGGGAGGGGCTCCTACAATGAGCAGTTCTTC.

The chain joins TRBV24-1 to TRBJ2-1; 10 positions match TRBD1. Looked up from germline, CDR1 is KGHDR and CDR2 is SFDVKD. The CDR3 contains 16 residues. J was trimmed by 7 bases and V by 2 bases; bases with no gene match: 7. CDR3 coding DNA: TGTGCCACCAGTGATTCGGGACAGGGGTGGGCGAATGAGCAGTTCTTC. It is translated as CATSDSGQGWANEQFF.

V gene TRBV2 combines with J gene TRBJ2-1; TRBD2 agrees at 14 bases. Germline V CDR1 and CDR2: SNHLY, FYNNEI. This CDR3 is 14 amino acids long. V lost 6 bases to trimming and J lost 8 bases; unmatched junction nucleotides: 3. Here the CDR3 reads CASRGTSGSDEQFF. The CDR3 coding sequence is TGTGCCAGCAGGGGGACTAGCGGGAGTGATGAGCAGTTCTTC.

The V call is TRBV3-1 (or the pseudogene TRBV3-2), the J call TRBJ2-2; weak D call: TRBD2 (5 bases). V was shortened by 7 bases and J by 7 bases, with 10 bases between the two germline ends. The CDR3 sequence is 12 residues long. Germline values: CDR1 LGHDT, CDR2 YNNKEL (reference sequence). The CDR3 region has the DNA TGTGCCAGCACCCTTGGAGGCGGGGAGCTGTTTTTT. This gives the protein CASTLGGGELFF.

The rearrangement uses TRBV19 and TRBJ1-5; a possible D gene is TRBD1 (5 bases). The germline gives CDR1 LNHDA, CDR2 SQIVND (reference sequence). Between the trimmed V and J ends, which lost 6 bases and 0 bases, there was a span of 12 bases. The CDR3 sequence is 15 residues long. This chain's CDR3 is CASSQGPYSNQPQHF. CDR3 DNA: TGTGCCAGTAGCCAGGGCCCTTATAGCAATCAGCCCCAGCATTTT.

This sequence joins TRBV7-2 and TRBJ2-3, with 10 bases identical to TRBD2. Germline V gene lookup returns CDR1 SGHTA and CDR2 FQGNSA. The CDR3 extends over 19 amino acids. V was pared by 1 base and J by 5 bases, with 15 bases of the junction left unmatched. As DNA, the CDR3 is TGTGCCAGCAGCTTAGTGGCTAGCGGGGGCACCGCCCAACGAGATACGCAGTATTTT. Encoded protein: CASSLVASGGTAQRDTQYF.

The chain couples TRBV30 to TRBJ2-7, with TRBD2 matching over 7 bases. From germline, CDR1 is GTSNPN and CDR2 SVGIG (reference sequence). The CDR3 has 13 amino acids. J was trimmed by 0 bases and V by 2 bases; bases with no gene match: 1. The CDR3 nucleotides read TGTGCCTGGAGTCGCGGGAGCTCCTACGAGCAGTACTTC. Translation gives CAWSRGSSYEQYF.

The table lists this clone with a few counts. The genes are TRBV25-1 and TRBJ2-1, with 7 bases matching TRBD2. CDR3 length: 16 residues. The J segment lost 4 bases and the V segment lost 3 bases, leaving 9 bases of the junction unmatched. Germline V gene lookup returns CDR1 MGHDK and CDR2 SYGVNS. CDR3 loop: CASSEGGGPSYNEQFF. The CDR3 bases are TGTGCCAGCAGTGAGGGGGGAGGGCCCTCGTACAATGAGCAGTTCTTC. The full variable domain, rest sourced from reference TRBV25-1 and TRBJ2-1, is EADIYQTPRYLVIGTGKKITLECSQTMGHDKMYWYQQDPGMELHLIHYSYGVNSTEKGDLSSESTVSRIRTEHFPLTLESARPSHTSQYLCASSEGGGPSYNEQFFGPGTRLTVL.

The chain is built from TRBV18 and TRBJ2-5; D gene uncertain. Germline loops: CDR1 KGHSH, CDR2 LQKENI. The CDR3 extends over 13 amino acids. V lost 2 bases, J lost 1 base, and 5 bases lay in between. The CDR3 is CASSPVRQETQYF. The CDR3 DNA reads TGTGCCAGCTCACCAGTGCGCCAAGAGACCCAGTACTTC.

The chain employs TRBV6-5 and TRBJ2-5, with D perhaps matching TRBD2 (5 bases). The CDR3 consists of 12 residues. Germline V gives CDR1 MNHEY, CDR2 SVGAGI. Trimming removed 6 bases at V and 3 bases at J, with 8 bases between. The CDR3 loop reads CASSPGKETQYF. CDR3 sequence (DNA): TGTGCCAGCAGCCCGGGGAAAGAGACCCAGTACTTC.